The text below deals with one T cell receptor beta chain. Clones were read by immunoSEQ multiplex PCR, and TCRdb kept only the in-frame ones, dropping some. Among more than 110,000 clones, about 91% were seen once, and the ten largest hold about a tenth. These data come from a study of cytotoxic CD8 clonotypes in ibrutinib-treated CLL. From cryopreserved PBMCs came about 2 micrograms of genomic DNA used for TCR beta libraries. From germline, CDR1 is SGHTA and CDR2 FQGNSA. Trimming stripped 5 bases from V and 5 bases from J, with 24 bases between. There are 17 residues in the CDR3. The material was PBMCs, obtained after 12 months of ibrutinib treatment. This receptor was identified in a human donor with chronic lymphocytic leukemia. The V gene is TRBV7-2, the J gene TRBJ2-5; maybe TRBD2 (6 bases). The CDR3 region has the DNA TGTGCCAGCAGCACCGGGCAGGTAGCGGTGACGGTGGAGACCCAGTACTTC. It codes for CASSTGQVAVTVETQYF.